These T cell receptor beta chains were read from a single sample in a study of blood T cell repertoires in COVID-19. Repertoires were generated with immunoSEQ multiplex PCR, while TCRdb's copy carries only in-frame clones and drops some. The sample consists of 200,000 to 250,000 clones, around nine tenths of them appearing once. The sequenced material came from peripheral blood. These TCRs come from a woman aged 60-75 years with acute or convalescent COVID-19. Each CDR3 is given with its conserved first and last residue. The D gene is left open where the match is weak.

NA	TRBV5-1	TRBJ1-4	TGCGCCAGCAGCTTGTCAGGGCGAAAGGAAAAACTGTTTTTT	CASSLSGRKEKLFF
NA	TRBV6-5	TRBJ2-1	TGTGCCAGCCAGGGAACCAATGAGCAGTTCTTC	CASQGTNEQFF
NA	TRBV11-3	TRBJ2-1	TGTGCCAGCAGCTCCCGCAGGGGGGCCTACAATGAGCAGTTCTTC	CASSSRRGAYNEQFF
NA	TRBV29-1	TRBJ2-2	TGCAGCGTTCGTTGGGACTTCCACACCGGGGAGCTGTTTTTT	CSVRWDFHTGELFF
TRBD1	TRBV12-3/TRBV12-4	TRBJ1-1	TGTGCCAGCAGTTTCGACAGGGCCACTGAAGCTTTCTTT	CASSFDRATEAFF
TRBD2	TRBV11-2	TRBJ2-7	TGTGCCAGCAGCTCCCCAGCGGGGGTGGAGTACTTC	CASSSPAGVEYF
TRBD1	TRBV29-1	TRBJ1-1	TGCAGCGCCCGGACAGGGGGCGCTTGGAACACTGAAGCTTTCTTT	CSARTGGAWNTEAFF
NA	TRBV19	TRBJ1-2	TGTGCCAGTAGTATAGATCTCAGGGTGGGGATTGACTATGGCTACACCTTC	CASSIDLRVGIDYGYTF
NA	TRBV18	TRBJ2-1	TGTGCCAGCTCACGTCGGGACTTATCCTACAATGAGCAGTTCTTC	CASSRRDLSYNEQFF
NA	TRBV7-2	TRBJ1-3	TGTGCCAGCAGCTCAAACCGCGGCGTTTCCGGAAACACCATATATTTT	CASSSNRGVSGNTIYF